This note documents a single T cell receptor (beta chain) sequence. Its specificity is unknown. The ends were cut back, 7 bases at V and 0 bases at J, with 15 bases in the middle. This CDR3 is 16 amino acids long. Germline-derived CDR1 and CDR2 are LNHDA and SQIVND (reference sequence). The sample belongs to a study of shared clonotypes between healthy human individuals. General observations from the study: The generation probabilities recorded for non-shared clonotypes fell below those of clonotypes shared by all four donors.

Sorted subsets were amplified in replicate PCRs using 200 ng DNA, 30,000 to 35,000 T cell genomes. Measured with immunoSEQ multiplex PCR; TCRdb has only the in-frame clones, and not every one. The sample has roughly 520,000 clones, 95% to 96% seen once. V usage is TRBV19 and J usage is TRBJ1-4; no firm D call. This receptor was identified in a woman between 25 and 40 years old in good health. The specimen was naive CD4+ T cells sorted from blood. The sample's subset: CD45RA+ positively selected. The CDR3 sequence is CASIHHPGATNEKLFF. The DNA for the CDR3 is TGTGCCAGTATCCACCATCCGGGTGCAACTAATGAAAAACTGTTTTTT.